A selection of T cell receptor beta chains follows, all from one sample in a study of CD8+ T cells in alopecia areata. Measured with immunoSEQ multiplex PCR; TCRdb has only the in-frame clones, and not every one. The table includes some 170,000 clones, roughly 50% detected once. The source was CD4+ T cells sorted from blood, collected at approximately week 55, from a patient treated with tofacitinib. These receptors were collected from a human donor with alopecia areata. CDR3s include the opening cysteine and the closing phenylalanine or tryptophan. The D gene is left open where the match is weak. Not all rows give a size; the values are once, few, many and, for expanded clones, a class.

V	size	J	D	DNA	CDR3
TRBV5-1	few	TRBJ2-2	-	TGCGCCAGCAGCTTGAGTGCAGGGGCGAACACCGGGGAGCTGTTTTTT	CASSLSAGANTGELFF
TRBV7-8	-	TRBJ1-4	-	TGTGCCAGCAGCACACGAACCAGGGGTGAGAAACTGTTTTTT	CASSTRTRGEKLFF
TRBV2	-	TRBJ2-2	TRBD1	TGTGCCAGCAGTGTCGTGGACAGGGCGAACACCGGGGAGCTGTTTTTT	CASSVVDRANTGELFF
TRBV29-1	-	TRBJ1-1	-	TGCAGCGTTGTAGGTAGGATGAACACTGAAGCTTTCTTT	CSVVGRMNTEAFF
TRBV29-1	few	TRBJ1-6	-	TGCAGCGTTGTGAGGGCCAGCTCCTATAATTCACCCCTCCACTTT	CSVVRASSYNSPLHF
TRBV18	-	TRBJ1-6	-	TGTGCCAGCTCACCCAACACGGGAAGGAATAATTCACCCCTCCACTTT	CASSPNTGRNNSPLHF
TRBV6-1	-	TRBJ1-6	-	TGTGCCCGGCCCGAGGATTCACCCCTCCACTTT	CARPEDSPLHF
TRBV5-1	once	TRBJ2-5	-	TGCGCCAGCAGCTTGACGCCAGGGGTTTCGGAGACCCAGTACTTC	CASSLTPGVSETQYF
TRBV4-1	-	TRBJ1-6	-	TGCGCCAGCAGCCAAGAGCCGGGCCCTAATTCACCCCTCCACTTT	CASSQEPGPNSPLHF
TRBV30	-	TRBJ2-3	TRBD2	TGTGCCTGGAGTGCGGGGGGGCGGAACACAGATACGCAGTATTTT	CAWSAGGRNTDTQYF
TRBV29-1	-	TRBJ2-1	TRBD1	TGCAGCGTCGCGAATACAGGGGGGATGTACAATGAGCAGTTCTTC	CSVANTGGMYNEQFF
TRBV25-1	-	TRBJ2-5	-	TGTGCCAGCAGTTTAAGGACTCCCGGCCGGGAGACCCAGTACTTC	CASSLRTPGRETQYF
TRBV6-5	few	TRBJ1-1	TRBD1	TGTGCCAGCCAAAGACAGGGGAGCACTGAAGCTTTCTTT	CASQRQGSTEAFF
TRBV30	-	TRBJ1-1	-	TGTGCCTCAGGGGTTGGCACTGAAGCTTTCTTT	CASGVGTEAFF
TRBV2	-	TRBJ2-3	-	TGTGCCAGCAGAGATCGGGGGGCCGGGGATACGCAGTATTTT	CASRDRGAGDTQYF
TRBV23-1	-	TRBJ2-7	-	TGCGCCAGCAGTCGCCCCGAGACAAGAAGCTACGAGCAGTACTTC	CASSRPETRSYEQYF
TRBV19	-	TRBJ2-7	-	TGTGCCAGTAGGATGAAGGGGAACGGTTTTTACGAGCAGTACTTC	CASRMKGNGFYEQYF
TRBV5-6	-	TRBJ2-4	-	TGTGCCAGCAGCTTGTACGGGTTCGATCAGTACTTC	CASSLYGFDQYF
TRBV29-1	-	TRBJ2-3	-	TGCAGCTCTGGGGGGAAAGCTAGCACAGATACGCAGTATTTT	CSSGGKASTDTQYF
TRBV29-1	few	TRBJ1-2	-	TGCAGCGTTGGATGGGACTATGGCTACACCTTC	CSVGWDYGYTF
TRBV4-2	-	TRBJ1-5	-	TGTGCCAGCAGCCCTACCACGGGGGTCGATCAGCCCCAGCATTTT	CASSPTTGVDQPQHF
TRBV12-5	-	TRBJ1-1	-	TGTGCTAGCTACCGGGATATCAACACTGAAGCTTTCTTT	CASYRDINTEAFF
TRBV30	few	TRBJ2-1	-	TGTGCCTGGAGTGTTAAGTGGGGGGAGCCGCAGTTCTTC	CAWSVKWGEPQFF
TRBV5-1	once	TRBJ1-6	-	TGCGCCAGCAGCTTCGGGGATAATTCACCCCTCCACTTT	CASSFGDNSPLHF
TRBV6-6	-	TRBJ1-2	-	TGTGCCAGCAGCCCAGGGGAGGGGGCTAACTATGGCTACACCTTC	CASSPGEGANYGYTF
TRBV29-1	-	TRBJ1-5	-	TGCAGCGTTGTCGACGGCTCCAGCAATCAGCCCCAGCATTTT	CSVVDGSSNQPQHF
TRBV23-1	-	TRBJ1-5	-	TGCGCCAGCAGTCAACGGAGTAATCAGCCCCAGCATTTT	CASSQRSNQPQHF
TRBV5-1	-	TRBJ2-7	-	TGCGCCAGCAAGGGGGGCCCCTACGAGCAGTACTTC	CASKGGPYEQYF
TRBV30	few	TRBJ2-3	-	TGTGCCTGGAGTGTAAAAGGGACAGATACGCAGTATTTT	CAWSVKGTDTQYF
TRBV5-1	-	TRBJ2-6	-	TGCGCCAGCAGGGGACTGTCTTTATCTGGGGCCAACGTCCTGACTTTC	CASRGLSLSGANVLTF
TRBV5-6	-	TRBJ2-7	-	TGTGCCAGCAGCTTTCCTCACAGGGCTGGGGAGCAGTACTTC	CASSFPHRAGEQYF
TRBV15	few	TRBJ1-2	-	TGTGCCACCAGCAGAGATTGGCCTGGGGGGAACTATGGCTACACCTTC	CATSRDWPGGNYGYTF
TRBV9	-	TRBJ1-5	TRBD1	TGTGCCAGCAGTTGGGGGACAGATTCTCAGCCCCAGCATTTT	CASSWGTDSQPQHF
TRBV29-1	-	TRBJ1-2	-	TGCAGCGTCCAAGGCCCCGAGGTCTACACCTTC	CSVQGPEVYTF
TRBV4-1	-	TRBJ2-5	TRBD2	TGCGCCAGCAGCCAAGATGATAGCGGGGGACAAGAGACCCAGTACTTC	CASSQDDSGGQETQYF
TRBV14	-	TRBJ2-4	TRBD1	TGTGCCAGCAGCCAACCGCGACAGGGTGACGCCAAAAACATTCAGTACTTC	CASSQPRQGDAKNIQYF